The sequence of this TCR beta chain was determined in a study of beta chain features in type 1 diabetes. Study results and limitations: Among all four CD4+ subsets, Type 1 diabetes patients had TCRB CDR3s that were moderately but significantly shorter. A definitive answer on HLA type influencing TCRB rearrangement was not reached here. It was possible that PCR favored shorter templates, equally so in patients and controls.

Looked up from germline, CDR1 is SGHRS and CDR2 is YFSETQ. The germline V and J ends were trimmed by 1 base and 2 bases, with 7 bases remaining between them. The CDR3 has 13 amino acids. Every isolated RNA sample was fully reverse transcribed, so sequencing captured expressed TCRB transcripts. The data were produced by immunoSEQ multiplex PCR, yet TCRdb's version contains in-frame clones alone and is incomplete. This table holds 120,000 to 150,000 clones, more than 9% found once. About this clone itself: Its antigen is undetermined.

Material: naive CD4+ T cells from blood. The gene calls are TRBV5-1 and TRBJ2-7; D not resolved. This receptor was taken from a man between 18 and 35 years old in good health. The CDR3, as DNA: TGCGCCAGCAGCTTGAGTAGCACCTACGAGCAGTACTTC. Amino acids: CASSLSSTYEQYF.